Listed here are 26 T cell receptor beta chains from one sample, sequenced in a study of CD8+ T cells in alopecia areata. Following RNA extraction, reverse transcription yielded cDNA that acted as the sequencing template. Repertoires were generated with immunoSEQ multiplex PCR, while TCRdb's copy carries only in-frame clones and drops some. The sample contains around 140,000 clones, about 60% of which appear only once. Sequenced material: CD4+ T cells sorted from blood, taken at week 0. These TCRs come from a human donor with alopecia areata.

The chain uses TRBV2 and TRBJ1-4; TRBD1 is a possible D gene (5 bases). CDR1 SNHLY and CDR2 FYNNEI come from the germline V gene. V lost 2 bases and J 3 bases, leaving 10 bases between the germline ends. The CDR3 runs 15 residues. The CDR3 is CASSEMTGANEKLFF. DNA of the CDR3: TGTGCCAGCAGTGAAATGACGGGGGCTAATGAAAAACTGTTTTTT.

The chain recombines TRBV7-2 with TRBJ1-5; D ambiguous. This CDR3 has 13 amino acids. Trimming left V 0 bases short and J 5 bases short, with 5 bases between. Germline CDR1 is SGHTA and CDR2 is FQGNSA. CDR3: CASSLARDQPQHF. The CDR3 coding sequence is TGTGCCAGCAGCTTAGCGCGGGATCAGCCCCAGCATTTT.

The chain couples TRBV19 to TRBJ1-2; 8 bases align to TRBD1. The CDR3 runs to 13 residues. Looked up from germline, CDR1 is LNHDA and CDR2 is SQIVND (reference sequence). V shed 6 bases, J shed 4 bases, and the junction held 4 bases outside the gene matches. Here the CDR3 reads CASSTTGVYGYTF. The CDR3 bases are TGTGCCAGTAGCACGACAGGGGTCTATGGCTACACCTTC.

DNA of the CDR3: TGTGCCAGCAGCCGACCCGGGACAGGTGGAAACACCATATATTTT. It encodes CASSRPGTGGNTIYF. The chain employs TRBV5-6 and TRBJ1-3; 8 bases are shared with TRBD1. The germline V gene encodes CDR1 SGHDT and CDR2 YYEEEE. The V gene end was trimmed by 4 bases and the J gene end by 3 bases; junction bases not matched to a gene: 6. CDR3 size: 15 residues.

The CDR3 DNA sequence: TGTGCCAGCAGCTTCACAGGCGGGGCTAGCACAGATACGCAGTATTTT. It is translated as CASSFTGGASTDTQYF. The chain employs TRBV11-2 and TRBJ2-3; the D gene is possibly TRBD2 (6 bases). Trimming left V 3 bases short and J 0 bases short, with 13 bases between. The CDR3 is 16 amino acids. CDR1 is SGHAT, CDR2 FQNNGV, per germline.

V and J are TRBV11-3 and TRBJ2-7; the D call may be TRBD1 or TRBD2 (6 bases each). Deletions cut 1 base from V and 1 base from J, with 11 bases between. The CDR3 totals 15 residues. Germline values: CDR1 SGHNT, CDR2 YENEEA. Here the CDR3 reads CASSLGGTLSYEQYF. The CDR3 DNA is TGTGCCAGCAGCTTAGGCGGGACACTTTCCTACGAGCAGTACTTC.

The CDR3 region has the DNA TGCGCCAGCAGCGCCCGGGACATGGGGGTGAATGAAAAACTGTTTTTT. Its translation: CASSARDMGVNEKLFF. The gene calls are TRBV5-1 and TRBJ1-4, with a possible D match to TRBD1 (6 bases). Trimming stripped 4 bases from V and 5 bases from J, with 18 bases between. The length of the CDR3 is 16 residues. CDR1 is SGHRS and CDR2 is YFSETQ in the germline V gene.

The chain couples TRBV4-2 to TRBJ2-3; 12 bases are a match to TRBD2. V shed 4 bases, J shed 2 bases, and the junction held 4 bases outside the gene matches. The germline V gene has CDR1 LGHNA and CDR2 YNFKEQ. CDR3 length equals 16 residues. The CDR3: CASSPWTSGVTDTQYF. CDR3 DNA sequence: TGTGCCAGCAGCCCGTGGACTAGCGGGGTCACAGATACGCAGTATTTT.

The table lists this clone with many counts. The rearrangement links TRBV5-1 to TRBJ2-1; D ambiguous. The germline gives CDR1 SGHRS, CDR2 YFSETQ. The CDR3 consists of 15 residues. The V and J ends lost 0 bases and 5 bases respectively, with 12 bases between them. The CDR3 coding sequence is TGCGCCAGCAGCTTGGCGGTGGGAAGAAACAATGAGCAGTTCTTC. It translates to CASSLAVGRNNEQFF. Based on the CDR3 plus reference TRBV5-1 and TRBJ2-1, the full variable domain is KAGVTQTPRYLIKTRGQQVTLSCSPISGHRSVSWYQQTPGQGLQFLFEYFSETQRNKGNFPGRFSGRQFSNSRSEMNVSTLELGDSALYLCASSLAVGRNNEQFFGPGTRLTVL.

V is TRBV19 and J is TRBJ1-1; a possible D gene is TRBD1 (6 bases). V was shortened by 3 bases and J by 1 base, with 9 bases between the two germline ends. The germline V gene encodes CDR1 LNHDA and CDR2 SQIVND (reference sequence). The CDR3 extends over 14 amino acids. The CDR3 coding sequence is TGTGCCAGTAGTATCCCGGGACAGAACACTGAAGCTTTCTTT. Protein product: CASSIPGQNTEAFF.

This chain connects TRBV9 to TRBJ1-2; TRBD1 aligns across 8 bases. After removal of 4 bases from V and 5 bases from J, the junction contained 10 bases not matched to a gene. The germline V gene has CDR1 SGDLS and CDR2 YYNGEE. The CDR3 contains 15 residues. CDR3 in amino acids: CASSPPGGQEYGYTF. The DNA for the CDR3 is TGTGCCAGCAGCCCACCCGGGGGACAGGAGTATGGCTACACCTTC. The full variable domain, with the rest looked up from reference TRBV9 and TRBJ1-2, is DSGVTQTPKHLITATGQRVTLRCSPRSGDLSVYWYQQSLDQGLQFLIQYYNGEERAKGNILERFSAQQFPDLHSELNLSSLELGDSALYFCASSPPGGQEYGYTFGSGTRLTVV.

The chain joins TRBV30 to TRBJ1-6; unclear D gene. The CDR3 contains 12 residues. Trimming left V 1 base short and J 14 bases short, with 12 bases between. CDR1 GTSNPN and CDR2 SVGIG come from the germline V gene (reference sequence). DNA for the CDR3: TGTGCCTGGAGTGCACAGTTCGTAACCCTCCACTTT. Protein: CAWSAQFVTLHF.

The chain links TRBV29-1 to TRBJ2-3; 8 bases map to TRBD1. The CDR3 covers 14 residues. Trimming at V came to 3 bases and at J to 4 bases, leaving 6 bases not matched to a gene. CDR1 is SQVTM and CDR2 is ANQGSEA in the germline V gene. The CDR3: CSVEARGRPDTQYF. The DNA of the CDR3 is TGCAGCGTTGAGGCCAGGGGGCGGCCAGATACGCAGTATTTT.

The genes are TRBV13 and TRBJ1-2, with a weak D call TRBD1 (6 bases). Looked up from germline, CDR1 is PRHDT and CDR2 is FYEKMQ (reference sequence). This CDR3 contains 14 residues. Between the trimmed V and J ends, which lost 3 bases and 4 bases, there was a span of 12 bases. The CDR3 region has the DNA TGTGCCAGCAGCTTGCGGACAGCCCTCTATGGCTACACCTTC. It yields the protein CASSLRTALYGYTF.

V and J are TRBV23-1 and TRBJ2-7, with a tentative D call TRBD1 (8 bases). TRBV23-1 is an open reading frame whose function is uncertain. V was cut by 8 bases and J by 8 bases, with 16 bases left in between. This CDR3 contains 12 residues. The CDR3 is CASGYRGGKQYF. The CDR3 nucleotides are TGCGCCAGCGGATACAGGGGGGGAAAGCAGTACTTC.

The chain combines TRBV5-1 with TRBJ2-2; D perhaps matches TRBD2 (5 bases). The CDR3 totals 13 residues. Trimming shortened V by 6 bases and J by 6 bases, and 12 bases separated the two germline ends. From germline, CDR1 is SGHRS and CDR2 YFSETQ. DNA for the CDR3: TGCGCCAGCACCCCTTCCGGGGCCGGGGAGCTGTTTTTT. Amino acids: CASTPSGAGELFF.

The chain carries TRBV5-6 and TRBJ2-2; D gene ambiguous. Looked up from germline, CDR1 is SGHDT and CDR2 is YYEEEE. V lost 2 bases and J lost 2, with 7 bases in between. This CDR3 spans 14 amino acids. In DNA form, the CDR3 reads TGTGCCAGCAGCTTCGGGCCTAACACCGGGGAGCTGTTTTTT. It codes for CASSFGPNTGELFF.

The chain has TRBV25-1 and TRBJ1-2; TRBD1 is a possible D gene (5 bases). V was clipped by 6 bases and J by 8 bases, with 10 bases between them. The length of the CDR3 is 11 residues. Germline CDR1 and CDR2: MGHDK and SYGVNS. The chain's CDR3 is CASSLWGGYTF. CDR3 in DNA: TGTGCCAGCAGCCTGTGGGGCGGCTACACCTTC.

This clone was seen at least ten times. This chain uses TRBV2 with TRBJ1-6, with D maybe TRBD1 (6 bases). CDR1 SNHLY and CDR2 FYNNEI come from the germline V gene. V lost 5 bases to trimming and J lost 3 bases, with 11 bases between them. This CDR3 spans 15 amino acids. CDR3: CASSLQGFYNSPLHF. CDR3 bases: TGTGCCAGCAGTCTACAGGGATTCTATAATTCACCCCTCCACTTT.

The chain employs TRBV9 and TRBJ2-1; D is unclear. The V and J ends lost 3 bases and 10 bases respectively, with 14 bases between them. The CDR3 totals 13 residues. Germline V lookup: CDR1 SGDLS, CDR2 YYNGEE. The CDR3 is CASSAPLRAEQFF. DNA of the CDR3: TGTGCCAGCAGCGCCCCCCTTCGCGCGGAGCAGTTCTTC.

The chain carries TRBV5-1 and TRBJ1-3; a weak D match, TRBD1 (5 bases). This CDR3 is 16 amino acids long. Trimming took off 8 bases at V and 3 bases at J, with 21 bases between the two ends. Germline V lookup: CDR1 SGHRS, CDR2 YFSETQ. CDR3 sequence reads: CASSLVGGGFGNTIYF. The CDR3 DNA reads as TGCGCCAGTTCCCTCGTCGGTGGGGGATTTGGAAACACCATATATTTT.

This clone was recorded a few times. The chain couples TRBV21-1 to TRBJ2-3; TRBD1, the D gene given by the table, was not confirmed from the DNA. TRBV21-1 is deemed a pseudogene. The CDR3 length is 12 residues. The CDR3 here is CANETGVDTQYF. In DNA, the CDR3 is TGTGCCAACGAAACAGGGGTAGATACGCAGTATTTT.

This clone was seen a few times. V is TRBV5-1 and J is TRBJ2-1, with 10 bases matching TRBD1. This CDR3 region has 15 residues. Germline CDR1 reads SGHRS; CDR2 reads YFSETQ. J lost 4 bases, V lost 2 bases, and 3 bases had no gene match. The CDR3, as DNA: TGCGCCAGCAGCTTTGGACAGGGGGAGTACAATGAGCAGTTCTTC. This sequence encodes CASSFGQGEYNEQFF.

As regards this clone: The sample carries other DNA sequences with the same CDR3. The chain is built from TRBV5-1 and TRBJ2-7; TRBD1 matches 8 bases. The CDR3 runs to 12 residues. The germline CDR1 and CDR2 sequences are SGHRS and YFSETQ. V shed 0 bases, J shed 7 bases, and the junction held 0 bases outside the gene matches. CDR3 sequence: CASSLDRGEQYF. Written as DNA, the CDR3 is TGCGCCAGCAGCTTGGACAGGGGGGAGCAGTACTTC.

V usage is TRBV6-5 and J usage is TRBJ1-2; D perhaps matches TRBD1 (5 bases). CDR1 is MNHEY, CDR2 SVGAGI, per germline. Deletions cut 2 bases from V and 5 bases from J, with 12 bases between. The CDR3 is 14 residues long. The DNA for the CDR3 is TGTGCCAGCAGTTACGTCCGGTGGGGGTATGGCTACACCTTC. It encodes CASSYVRWGYGYTF.

This clone has only one observation. The V gene is TRBV19, the J gene TRBJ1-2, with 7 bases lining up with TRBD1. The CDR3 covers 15 residues. J lost 4 bases, V lost 3 bases, and 8 bases had no gene match. Germline V gene sequence: CDR1 LNHDA, CDR2 SQIVND (reference sequence). Written as DNA, the CDR3 is TGTGCCAGTAGTATCCAGACAGGGTTGGGCTATGGCTACACCTTC. It is translated as CASSIQTGLGYGYTF.